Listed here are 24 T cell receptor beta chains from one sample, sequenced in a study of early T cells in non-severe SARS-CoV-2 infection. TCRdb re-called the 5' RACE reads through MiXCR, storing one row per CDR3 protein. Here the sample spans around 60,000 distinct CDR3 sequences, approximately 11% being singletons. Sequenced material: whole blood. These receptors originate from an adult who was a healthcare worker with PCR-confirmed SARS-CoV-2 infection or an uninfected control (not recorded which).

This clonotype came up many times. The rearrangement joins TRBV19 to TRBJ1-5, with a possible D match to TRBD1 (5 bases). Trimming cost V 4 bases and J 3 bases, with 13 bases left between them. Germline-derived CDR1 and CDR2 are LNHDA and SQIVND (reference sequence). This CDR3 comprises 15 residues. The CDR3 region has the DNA TGTGCCAGTAGTAAGGGGTCCAGACCCAATCAGCCCCAGCATTTT. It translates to CASSKGSRPNQPQHF. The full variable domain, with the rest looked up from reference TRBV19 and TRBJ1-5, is DGGITQSPKYLFRKEGQNVTLSCEQNLNHDAMYWYRQDPGQGLRLIYYSQIVNDFQKGDIAEGYSVSREKKESFPLTVTSAQKNPTAFYLCASSKGSRPNQPQHFGDGTRLSIL.

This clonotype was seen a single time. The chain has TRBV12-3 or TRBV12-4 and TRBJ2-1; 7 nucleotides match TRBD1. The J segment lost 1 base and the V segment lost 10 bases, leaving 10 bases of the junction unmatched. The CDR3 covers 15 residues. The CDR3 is CATRDRFLSYNEQFF. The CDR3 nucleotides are TGTGCCACCCGGGACAGATTCCTATCCTACAATGAGCAGTTCTTC.

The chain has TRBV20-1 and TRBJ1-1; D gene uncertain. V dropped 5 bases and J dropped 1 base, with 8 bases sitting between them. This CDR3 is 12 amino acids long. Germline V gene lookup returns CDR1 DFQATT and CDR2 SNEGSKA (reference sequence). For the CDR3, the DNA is TGCAGTGCTCCTACGGGGAACACTGAAGCTTTCTTT. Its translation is CSAPTGNTEAFF.

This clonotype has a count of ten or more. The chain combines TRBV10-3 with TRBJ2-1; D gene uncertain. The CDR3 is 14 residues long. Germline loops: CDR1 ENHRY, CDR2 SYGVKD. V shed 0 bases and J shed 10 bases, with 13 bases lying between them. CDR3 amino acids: CAISESETKLEQFF. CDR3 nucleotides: TGTGCCATCAGTGAGTCGGAGACAAAACTGGAGCAGTTCTTC.

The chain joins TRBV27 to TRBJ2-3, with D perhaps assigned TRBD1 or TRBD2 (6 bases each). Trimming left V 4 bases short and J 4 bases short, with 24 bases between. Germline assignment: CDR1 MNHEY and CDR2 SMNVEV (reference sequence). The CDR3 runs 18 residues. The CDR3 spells CASSYQLPLGGIPDTQYF. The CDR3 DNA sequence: TGTGCCAGCAGTTACCAACTACCTTTAGGGGGGATCCCAGATACGCAGTATTTT.

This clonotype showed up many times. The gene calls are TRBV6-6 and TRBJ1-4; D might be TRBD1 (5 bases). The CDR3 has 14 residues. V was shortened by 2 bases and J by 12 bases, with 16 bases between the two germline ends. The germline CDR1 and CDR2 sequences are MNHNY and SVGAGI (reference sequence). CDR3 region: CASSYEDSLSELFF. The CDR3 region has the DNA TGTGCCAGCAGTTACGAAGACAGTCTTTCGGAACTGTTTTTT.

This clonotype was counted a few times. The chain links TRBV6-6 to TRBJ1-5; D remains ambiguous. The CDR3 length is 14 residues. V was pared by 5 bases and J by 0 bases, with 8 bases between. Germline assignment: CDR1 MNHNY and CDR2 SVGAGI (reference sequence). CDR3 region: CASSLTDSNQPQHF. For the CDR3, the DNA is TGTGCCAGCAGTCTGACCGATAGCAATCAGCCCCAGCATTTT.

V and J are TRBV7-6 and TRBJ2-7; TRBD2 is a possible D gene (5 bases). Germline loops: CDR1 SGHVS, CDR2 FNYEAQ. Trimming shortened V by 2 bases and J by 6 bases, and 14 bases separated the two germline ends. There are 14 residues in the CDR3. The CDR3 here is CASSLSPGGVEQYF. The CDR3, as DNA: TGTGCCAGCAGCTTAAGCCCAGGAGGCGTCGAGCAGTACTTC.

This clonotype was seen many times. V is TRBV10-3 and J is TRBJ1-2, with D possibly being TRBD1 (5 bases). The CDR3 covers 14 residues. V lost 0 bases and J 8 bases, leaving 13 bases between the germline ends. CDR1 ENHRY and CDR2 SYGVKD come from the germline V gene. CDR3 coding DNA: TGTGCCATCAGTGAGTCAGGGCAGGGTGCCGGCTACACCTTC. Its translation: CAISESGQGAGYTF.

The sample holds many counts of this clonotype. This CDR3 reads CASSPRTGDYEQYF. DNA for the CDR3: TGTGCCAGCAGCCCGCGGACAGGGGACTACGAGCAGTACTTC. The chain uses TRBV11-2 and TRBJ2-7, with 9 nucleotides matching TRBD1. From germline, CDR1 is SGHAT and CDR2 FQNNGV. Germline trimming cut 5 bases from V and 3 bases from J; bases unmatched to any gene: 5. The CDR3 is 14 residues long.

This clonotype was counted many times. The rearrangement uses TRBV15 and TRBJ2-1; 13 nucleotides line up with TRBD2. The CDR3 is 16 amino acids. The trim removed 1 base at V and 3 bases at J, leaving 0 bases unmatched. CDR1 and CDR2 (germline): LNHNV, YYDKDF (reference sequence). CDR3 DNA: TGTGCCACCAGCAGAGGGACTAGCGGGAGCTACAATGAGCAGTTCTTC. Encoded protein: CATSRGTSGSYNEQFF.

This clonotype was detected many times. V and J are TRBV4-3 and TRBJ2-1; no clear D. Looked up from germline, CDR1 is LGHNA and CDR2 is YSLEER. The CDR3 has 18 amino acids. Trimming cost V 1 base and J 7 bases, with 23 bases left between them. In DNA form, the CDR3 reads TGCGCCAGCAGCCAAGTGATCGGTACCCCATACCCCTTTAATGAGCAGTTCTTC. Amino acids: CASSQVIGTPYPFNEQFF.

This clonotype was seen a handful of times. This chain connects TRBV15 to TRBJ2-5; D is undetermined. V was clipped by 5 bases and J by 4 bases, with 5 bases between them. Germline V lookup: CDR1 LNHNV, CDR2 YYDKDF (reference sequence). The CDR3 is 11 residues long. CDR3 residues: CATSQSETQYF. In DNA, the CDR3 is TGTGCCACCAGCCAGTCAGAGACCCAGTACTTC.

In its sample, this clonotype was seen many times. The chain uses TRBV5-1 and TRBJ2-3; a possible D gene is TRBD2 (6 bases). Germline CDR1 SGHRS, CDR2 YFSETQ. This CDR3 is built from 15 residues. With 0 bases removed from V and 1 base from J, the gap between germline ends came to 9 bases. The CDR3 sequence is CASSLAGVGTDTQYF. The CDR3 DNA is TGCGCCAGCAGCTTGGCGGGAGTGGGCACAGATACGCAGTATTTT. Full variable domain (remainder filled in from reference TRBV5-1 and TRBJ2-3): KAGVTQTPRYLIKTRGQQVTLSCSPISGHRSVSWYQQTPGQGLQFLFEYFSETQRNKGNFPGRFSGRQFSNSRSEMNVSTLELGDSALYLCASSLAGVGTDTQYFGPGTRLTVL.

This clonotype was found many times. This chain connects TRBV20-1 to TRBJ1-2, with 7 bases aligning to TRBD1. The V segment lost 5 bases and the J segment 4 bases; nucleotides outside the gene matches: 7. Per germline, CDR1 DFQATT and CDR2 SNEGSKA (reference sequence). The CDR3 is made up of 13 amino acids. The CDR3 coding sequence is TGCAGTGCTTTTTCGACAGGGCTCTATGGCTACACCTTC. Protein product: CSAFSTGLYGYTF.

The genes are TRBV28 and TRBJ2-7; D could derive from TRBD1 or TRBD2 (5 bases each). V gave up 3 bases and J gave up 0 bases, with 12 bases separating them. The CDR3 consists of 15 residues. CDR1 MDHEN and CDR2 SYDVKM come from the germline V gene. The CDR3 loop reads CASSLGTASSYEQYF. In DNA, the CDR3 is TGTGCCAGCAGTTTGGGGACGGCCTCCTCCTACGAGCAGTACTTC.

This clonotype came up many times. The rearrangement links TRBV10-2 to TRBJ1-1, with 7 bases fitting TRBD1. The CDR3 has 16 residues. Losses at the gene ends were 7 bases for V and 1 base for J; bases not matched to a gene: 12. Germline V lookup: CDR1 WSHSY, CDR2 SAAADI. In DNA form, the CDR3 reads TGCGCCAGCACAGATGTTATGACAGGGAGGAACACTGAAGCTTTCTTT. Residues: CASTDVMTGRNTEAFF.

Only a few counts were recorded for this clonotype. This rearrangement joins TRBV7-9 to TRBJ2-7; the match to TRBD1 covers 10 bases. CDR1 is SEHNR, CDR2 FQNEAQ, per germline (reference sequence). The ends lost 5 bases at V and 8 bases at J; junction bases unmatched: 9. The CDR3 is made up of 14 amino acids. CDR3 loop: CASSLGQGRSKQYF. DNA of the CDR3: TGTGCCAGCAGCCTGGGACAGGGGCGGTCGAAGCAGTACTTC. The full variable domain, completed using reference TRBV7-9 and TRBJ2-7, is DTGVSQNPRHKITKRGQNVTFRCDPISEHNRLYWYRQTLGQGPEFLTYFQNEAQLEKSRLLSDRFSAERPKGSFSTLEIQRTEQGDSAMYLCASSLGQGRSKQYFGPGTRLTVT.

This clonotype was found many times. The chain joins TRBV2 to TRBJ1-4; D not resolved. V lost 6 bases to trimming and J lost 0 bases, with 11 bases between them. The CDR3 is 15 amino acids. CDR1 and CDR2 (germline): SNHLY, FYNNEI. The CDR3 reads CASRTDGATNEKLFF. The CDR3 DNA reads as TGTGCCAGCAGAACGGACGGTGCAACTAATGAAAAACTGTTTTTT.

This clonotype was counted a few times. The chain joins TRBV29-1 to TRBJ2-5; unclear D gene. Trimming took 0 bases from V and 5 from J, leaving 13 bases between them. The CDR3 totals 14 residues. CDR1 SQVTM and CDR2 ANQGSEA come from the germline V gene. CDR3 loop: CSVEDVGVYETQYF. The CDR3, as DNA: TGCAGCGTTGAAGATGTAGGAGTGTACGAGACCCAGTACTTC.

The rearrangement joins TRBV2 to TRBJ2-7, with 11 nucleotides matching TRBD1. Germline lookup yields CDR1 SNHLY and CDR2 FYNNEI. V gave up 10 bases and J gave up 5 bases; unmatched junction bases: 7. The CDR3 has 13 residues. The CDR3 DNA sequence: TGTGCCACCCCCGGGACAGGGGGGCACGAGCAGTACTTC. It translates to CATPGTGGHEQYF.

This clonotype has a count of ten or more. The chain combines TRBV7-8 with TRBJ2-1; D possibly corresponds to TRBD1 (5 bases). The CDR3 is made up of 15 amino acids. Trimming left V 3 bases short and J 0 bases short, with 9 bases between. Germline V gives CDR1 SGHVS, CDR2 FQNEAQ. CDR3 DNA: TGTGCCAGCAGCTTGGACATTACCTCCTACAATGAGCAGTTCTTC. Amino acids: CASSLDITSYNEQFF.

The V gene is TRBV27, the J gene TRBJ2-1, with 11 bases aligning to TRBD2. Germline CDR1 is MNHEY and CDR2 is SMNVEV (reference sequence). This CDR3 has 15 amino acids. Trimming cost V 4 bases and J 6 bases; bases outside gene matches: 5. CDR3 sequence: CASSSVGLAVNEQFF. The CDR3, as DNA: TGTGCCAGCAGTTCAGTGGGACTAGCGGTCAATGAGCAGTTCTTC.

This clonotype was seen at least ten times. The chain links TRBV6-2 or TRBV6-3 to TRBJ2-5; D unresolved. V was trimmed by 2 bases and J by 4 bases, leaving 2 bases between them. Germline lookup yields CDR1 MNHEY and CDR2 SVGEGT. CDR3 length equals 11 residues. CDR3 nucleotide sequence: TGTGCCAGCAGTTACCCAGAGACCCAGTACTTC. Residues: CASSYPETQYF.